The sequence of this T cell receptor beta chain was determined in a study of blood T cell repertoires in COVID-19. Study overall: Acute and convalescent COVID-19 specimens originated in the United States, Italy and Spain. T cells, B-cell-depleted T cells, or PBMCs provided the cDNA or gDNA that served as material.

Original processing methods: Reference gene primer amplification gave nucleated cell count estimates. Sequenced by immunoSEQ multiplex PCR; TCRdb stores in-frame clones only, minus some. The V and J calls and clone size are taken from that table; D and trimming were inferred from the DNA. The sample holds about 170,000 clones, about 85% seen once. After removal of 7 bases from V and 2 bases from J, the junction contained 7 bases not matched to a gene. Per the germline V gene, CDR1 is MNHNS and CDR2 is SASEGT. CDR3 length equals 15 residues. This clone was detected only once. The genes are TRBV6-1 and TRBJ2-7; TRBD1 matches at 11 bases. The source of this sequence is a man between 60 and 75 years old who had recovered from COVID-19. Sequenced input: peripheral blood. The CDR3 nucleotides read TGTGCCAGCATGGGTTGGGACAGGGGGACCTACGAGCAGTACTTC. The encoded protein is CASMGWDRGTYEQYF.